One sample yielded the 13 T cell receptor beta chains listed below, sequenced in a study of tumor-infiltrating lymphocytes in oesophageal squamous cell carcinoma. TCRdb reprocessed the PCR reads via MiXCR and lists one record per CDR3 protein. The sample yields 15,000 to 20,000 distinct CDR3 sequences, around 50% seen once. The sequenced material came from normal esophageal tissue next to the tumor. Receptor source: a female donor with esophageal squamous cell carcinoma.

As to this clonotype: The conserved phenylalanine or tryptophan is not found at the CDR3 terminus, so this likely reflects a read error. The V gene is TRBV7-4, the J gene TRBJ2-7; D ambiguous. Germline CDR1 and CDR2: SGHVT and SQSDAQ. Trimming cost V 5 bases and J 5 bases, with 13 bases left between them. The CDR3 totals 13 residues. The CDR3 region is CASSMISSNEQYL. The CDR3 region has the DNA TGTGCCAGCAGCATGATCTCCAGTAACGAGCAGTACTTA.

The chain employs TRBV7-6 and TRBJ2-5; weak D call: TRBD1 (6 bases). The J call may be incorrect, as the DNA end agrees better with TRBJ2-1. Germline loops: CDR1 SGHVS, CDR2 FNYEAQ. CDR3 length: 13 amino acids. CDR3 region: CASTGQGYNEQFF. CDR3 DNA: TGTGCCAGCACCGGGCAGGGGTACAATGAGCAGTTCTTC.

This clonotype was picked up a small number of times. The V and J genes are TRBV7-2 and TRBJ2-3; 8 nucleotides align to TRBD1. Unmatched junction bases numbered 9, after V lost 5 bases and J lost 5 bases. The CDR3 consists of 15 residues. The germline V gene encodes CDR1 SGHTA and CDR2 FQGNSA. The CDR3 here is CASSHGQGGGDTQYF. CDR3 DNA sequence: TGTGCCAGCAGCCACGGACAGGGTGGGGGAGATACGCAGTATTTT.

The V and J genes are TRBV6-2 or TRBV6-3 and TRBJ2-6; 9 positions agree with TRBD1. CDR3 size: 18 residues. Germline V gene lookup returns CDR1 MNHEY and CDR2 SVGEGT. The J segment lost 2 bases and the V segment lost 0 bases, leaving 5 bases of the junction unmatched. The DNA of the CDR3 is TGTGCCAGCAGTTACTCGATTGGGACAGGGACTGGGGCCAACGTCCTGACTTTC. It yields the protein CASSYSIGTGTGANVLTF.

This clonotype was counted ten times or more. The CDR3 sequence is CASSLATSGGETQYF. CDR3 coding DNA: TGTGCCAGCAGCTTAGCAACTAGCGGGGGAGAGACCCAGTACTTC. The J gene is TRBJ2-5, the V gene TRBV7-2; 11 nucleotides line up with TRBD2. From germline, CDR1 is SGHTA and CDR2 FQGNSA. The V segment lost 0 bases and the J segment 4 bases; nucleotides outside the gene matches: 1. The CDR3 loop spans 15 amino acids.

This clonotype was counted many times. This chain links TRBV11-2 with TRBJ2-7, with TRBD1 matching 8 bases. V shed 5 bases, J shed 0 bases, and the junction held 3 bases outside the gene matches. Germline CDR1 reads SGHAT; CDR2 reads FQNNGV. The CDR3 extends over 14 amino acids. The CDR3 sequence: CASSLQGASYEQYF. Written as DNA, the CDR3 is TGTGCCAGCAGCCTGCAGGGGGCCTCCTACGAGCAGTACTTC.

This clonotype was found many times. The chain is built from TRBV28 and TRBJ2-3, with no clear D. V was clipped by 4 bases and J by 2 bases, with 10 bases between them. This CDR3 comprises 14 residues. The V gene's germline CDR1 is MDHEN and CDR2 SYDVKM. The CDR3 DNA reads TGTGCCAGCAGTTCCAATGCCCCCACAGATACGCAGTATTTT. Amino acids: CASSSNAPTDTQYF.

This chain connects TRBV7-6 to TRBJ2-1, with D possibly being TRBD1 or TRBD2 (6 bases each). Trimming cost V 5 bases and J 4 bases, with 15 bases left between them. Germline values: CDR1 SGHVS, CDR2 FNYEAQ. The CDR3 length is 15 residues. The CDR3 coding sequence is TGTGCCAGCAGCGGACGGCAGGGGAGGTACAATGAGCAGTTCTTC. Translation: CASSGRQGRYNEQFF.

This CDR3 is CASSADPLISPYEQFF. The CDR3, as DNA: TGTGCCAGCAGCGCGGACCCTCTCATATCCCCCTACGAGCAGTTCTTC. The chain links TRBV7-2 to TRBJ2-5; no clear D gene. The end of the DNA is better explained by TRBJ2-1, so the J call may be wrong. The CDR3 totals 16 residues. Germline V CDR1 and CDR2: SGHTA, FQGNSA.

V is TRBV11-2 and J is TRBJ2-1; the match to TRBD2 covers 15 bases. With the DNA end fitting TRBJ2-7 better, the J assignment may be wrong. CDR1 SGHAT and CDR2 FQNNGV come from the germline V gene. The CDR3 is 18 amino acids. In nucleotides, the CDR3 is TGTGCCAGCAGCGATGGACTAGCGGGGGGGCCTAGCTCCTACGAGCAGTACTTC. Translating gives CASSDGLAGGPSSYEQYF.

Within the sample, this clonotype is medium-sized. V usage is TRBV7-9 and J usage is TRBJ2-5, with D unclear. The CDR3 covers 13 residues. Germline CDR1 is SEHNR and CDR2 is FQNEAQ (reference sequence). The V end lost 2 bases, the J end lost 4 bases, and 8 bases lay between the germline ends. The CDR3 loop is CASSLPIGETQYF. In DNA, the CDR3 is TGTGCCAGCAGCTTACCCATTGGAGAGACCCAGTACTTC.

This clonotype was recorded many times. The J gene is TRBJ2-7, the V gene TRBV28; the match to TRBD2 covers 8 bases. The CDR3 has 13 amino acids. CDR1 is MDHEN, CDR2 SYDVKM, per germline. The trim removed 8 bases at V and 3 bases at J, leaving 6 bases unmatched. CDR3 nucleotides: TGTGCCAGCGGCCTAGCGGGCCTCTACGAGCAGTACTTC. Translation: CASGLAGLYEQYF.

Note on this clonotype: Since no conserved phenylalanine or tryptophan closes the CDR3, a read error is the likely cause. The limits of the CDR3 on the DNA are not certain, so only TCRdb's listed CDR3 is given. This chain joins TRBV6-6 and TRBJ2-5; whether TRBD1, the table's D call, matches the DNA was not checked. The CDR3 spans 16 amino acids, including both terminal residues. CDR1 and CDR2 (germline): MNHNY, SVGAGI (reference sequence). CDR3 in amino acids: CASSFGEGGYGHTFGS.